This T cell receptor (beta chain) was retrieved from a study of blood T cell repertoires in COVID-19. Study in general: Acute and convalescent COVID-19 specimens originated in the United States, Italy and Spain.

The CDR3 has 13 residues. The germline gives CDR1 SGHTA, CDR2 FQGNSA. V lost 6 bases, J lost 11 bases, and 18 bases lay in between. Using immunoSEQ multiplex PCR, the repertoire was profiled, and TCRdb retains in-frame clones only, with some absent. The table records roughly 250,000 clones, around 82% of them present only once. The chain couples TRBV7-2 to TRBJ2-3; tentatively, D is TRBD1 (6 bases). The TCR sequence derives from a person between 65 and 79 years old with COVID-19, enrolled during active disease. The sample consisted of peripheral blood. The CDR3 coding sequence is TGTGCCAGCAGAGACAGGACCCACGGTGGGCAGTATTTT. It yields the protein CASRDRTHGGQYF.